This is a list of T cell receptor beta chains from one sample in a study of control samples from healthy donors and cancer patients. This table comes from immunoSEQ multiplex PCR, and its TCRdb copy is limited to in-frame clones, with some not included. The sample includes more than 100,000 clones, approximately 90% of them seen just once. The source material was blood. The origin of the receptors is a woman under 30 in good health. Both conserved end residues are part of each CDR3. D genes are given only for firm matches. Size is stated for part of the rows, as once, few or many counts, or as a class when the clone is expanded.

v_gene: TRBV24-1; abundance: once; j_gene: TRBJ2-7; d_gene: NA; CDR3nt: TGTGCCACCAGTGAAAAAGCAGGGTCCTACGAGCAGTACTTC; CDR3aa: CATSEKAGSYEQYF
v_gene: TRBV6-1; abundance: once; j_gene: TRBJ2-5; d_gene: NA; CDR3nt: TGTGCCAGCAGTGAAGACCATCCCCAAGAGACCCAGTACTTC; CDR3aa: CASSEDHPQETQYF
v_gene: TRBV19; abundance: NA; j_gene: TRBJ1-5; d_gene: NA; CDR3nt: TGTGCCAGTAGTACACAGCGCAATCAGCCCCAGCATTTT; CDR3aa: CASSTQRNQPQHF
v_gene: TRBV19; abundance: NA; j_gene: TRBJ2-5; d_gene: NA; CDR3nt: TGTGCCAGTAGTTCGGGTTTGCGGACAGCGGGGACCCAGTACTTC; CDR3aa: CASSSGLRTAGTQYF
v_gene: TRBV2; abundance: NA; j_gene: TRBJ2-5; d_gene: TRBD2; CDR3nt: TGTGCCAGCAGTGCCGGGACCTCCCTCCGGGGGGCCCAGTACTTC; CDR3aa: CASSAGTSLRGAQYF
v_gene: TRBV4-3; abundance: NA; j_gene: TRBJ2-7; d_gene: NA; CDR3nt: TGCGCCAGCAGCCAAGACAGGACTTACGAGCAGTACTTC; CDR3aa: CASSQDRTYEQYF
v_gene: TRBV7-2; abundance: once; j_gene: TRBJ2-3; d_gene: TRBD2; CDR3nt: TGTGCCAGCAGCCAAGGACTAGCGGGGGCCTTGGGCACAGATACGCAGTATTTT; CDR3aa: CASSQGLAGALGTDTQYF
v_gene: TRBV3-1/TRBV3-2; abundance: NA; j_gene: TRBJ1-2; d_gene: NA; CDR3nt: TGTGCCAGCAGCCAAGGAGGGGTAAGCTACACCTTC; CDR3aa: CASSQGGVSYTF
v_gene: TRBV12-3/TRBV12-4; abundance: NA; j_gene: TRBJ2-3; d_gene: NA; CDR3nt: TGTGCCAGCAGTTTTGACACAGATACGCAGTATTTT; CDR3aa: CASSFDTDTQYF
v_gene: TRBV7-3; abundance: NA; j_gene: TRBJ2-2; d_gene: TRBD1; CDR3nt: TGTGCCAGCAGCCCGACAGGGTATGCCGGGGAGCTGTTTTTT; CDR3aa: CASSPTGYAGELFF
v_gene: TRBV12-3/TRBV12-4; abundance: NA; j_gene: TRBJ2-1; d_gene: NA; CDR3nt: TGTGCCAGCCAGGATGGGTCCTACAATGAGCAGTTCTTC; CDR3aa: CASQDGSYNEQFF
v_gene: TRBV18; abundance: NA; j_gene: TRBJ1-1; d_gene: NA; CDR3nt: TGTGCCAGCTCACCAATCAAGGGGAACACTGAAGCTTTCTTT; CDR3aa: CASSPIKGNTEAFF
v_gene: TRBV7-2; abundance: NA; j_gene: TRBJ1-2; d_gene: NA; CDR3nt: TGTGCCAGCAGCTTATTGGGTACAGAAGTCTACACCTTC; CDR3aa: CASSLLGTEVYTF
v_gene: TRBV7-9; abundance: NA; j_gene: TRBJ2-7; d_gene: NA; CDR3nt: TGTGCCAGCAGCGACAGTTCTAAGGGGATCTACGAGCAGTACTTC; CDR3aa: CASSDSSKGIYEQYF
v_gene: TRBV5-6; abundance: NA; j_gene: TRBJ2-5; d_gene: NA; CDR3nt: TGTGCCAGCAGCTTGACACTGAGGGAGACCCAGTACTTC; CDR3aa: CASSLTLRETQYF
v_gene: TRBV24-1; abundance: NA; j_gene: TRBJ1-5; d_gene: NA; CDR3nt: TGTGCCACCAGTGCGGCTACTCGCAATCAGCCCCAGCATTTT; CDR3aa: CATSAATRNQPQHF
v_gene: TRBV11-3; abundance: NA; j_gene: TRBJ2-2; d_gene: NA; CDR3nt: TGTGCCAGCAGCTTAGAAGCTTCCGGGGAGCTGTTTTTT; CDR3aa: CASSLEASGELFF
v_gene: TRBV7-3; abundance: NA; j_gene: TRBJ2-3; d_gene: TRBD2; CDR3nt: TGTGCCAGCAGCGCTAGCGGGGCCCATGGGGATACGCAGTATTTT; CDR3aa: CASSASGAHGDTQYF
v_gene: TRBV7-2; abundance: NA; j_gene: TRBJ2-5; d_gene: TRBD2; CDR3nt: TGTGCCAGCAGACAGAGCGGGGGGGCCGGTGAGACCCAGTACTTC; CDR3aa: CASRQSGGAGETQYF
v_gene: TRBV5-1; abundance: NA; j_gene: TRBJ2-3; d_gene: NA; CDR3nt: TGCGCCAGCAGCTTGGACAATCCTAGCACAGATACGCAGTATTTT; CDR3aa: CASSLDNPSTDTQYF
v_gene: TRBV19; abundance: NA; j_gene: TRBJ1-5; d_gene: NA; CDR3nt: TGTGCCAGTAGTATGATCTTCCGAAGGTACAATCAGCCCCAGCATTTT; CDR3aa: CASSMIFRRYNQPQHF
v_gene: TRBV28; abundance: NA; j_gene: TRBJ1-2; d_gene: NA; CDR3nt: TGTGCCAGCAGTGCGACAAGGATCTATGGCTACACCTTC; CDR3aa: CASSATRIYGYTF
v_gene: TRBV11-3; abundance: NA; j_gene: TRBJ2-1; d_gene: NA; CDR3nt: TGTGCCAGCAGCTTAGAGGCAGGGGCTATGCATGAGCAGTTCTTC; CDR3aa: CASSLEAGAMHEQFF
v_gene: TRBV7-3; abundance: NA; j_gene: TRBJ2-3; d_gene: NA; CDR3nt: TGTGCCAGCAGCTTAACCCCCACAGATACGCAGTATTTT; CDR3aa: CASSLTPTDTQYF
v_gene: TRBV10-3; abundance: NA; j_gene: TRBJ1-1; d_gene: NA; CDR3nt: TGTGCCATCAGTGGGACGCCGGAGGAAGCTTTCTTT; CDR3aa: CAISGTPEEAFF
v_gene: TRBV30; abundance: NA; j_gene: TRBJ2-5; d_gene: TRBD1; CDR3nt: TGTGCCTGGGATTCTACAGGGGTAGAGACCCAGTACTTC; CDR3aa: CAWDSTGVETQYF
v_gene: TRBV7-3; abundance: NA; j_gene: TRBJ2-7; d_gene: NA; CDR3nt: TGTGCCAGCAGCTTCGGTGAGCAGTACTTC; CDR3aa: CASSFGEQYF
v_gene: TRBV7-3; abundance: NA; j_gene: TRBJ2-2; d_gene: NA; CDR3nt: TGTGCCAGCAGCCCGACGGCGAACACCGGGGAGCTGTTTTTT; CDR3aa: CASSPTANTGELFF
v_gene: TRBV5-1; abundance: NA; j_gene: TRBJ1-5; d_gene: NA; CDR3nt: TGCGCCAGCAGCTTGTGGGTAGGGAACAGACGGAATAGCAATCAGCCCCAGCATTTT; CDR3aa: CASSLWVGNRRNSNQPQHF
v_gene: TRBV2; abundance: NA; j_gene: TRBJ2-5; d_gene: TRBD2; CDR3nt: TGTGCCAGCAGACTAGCGGGAGTCCCCCAAGAGACCCAGTACTTC; CDR3aa: CASRLAGVPQETQYF
v_gene: TRBV9; abundance: once; j_gene: TRBJ1-6; d_gene: TRBD1; CDR3nt: TGTGCCAGCAGCGTGACAGGGAACTCACCCCTCCACTTT; CDR3aa: CASSVTGNSPLHF
v_gene: TRBV30; abundance: few; j_gene: TRBJ1-2; d_gene: TRBD1; CDR3nt: TGTGCCCCCGGGGGGGACAGGGTCCCCTATGGCTACACCTTC; CDR3aa: CAPGGDRVPYGYTF
v_gene: TRBV29-1; abundance: NA; j_gene: TRBJ2-1; d_gene: NA; CDR3nt: TGCAGCGTCGCTGCAGGGAGCTCCTACAATGAGCAGTTCTTC; CDR3aa: CSVAAGSSYNEQFF
v_gene: TRBV27; abundance: NA; j_gene: TRBJ2-1; d_gene: NA; CDR3nt: TGTGCCAGCAGTTTACTCTCCGGGACAAACAATGAGCAGTTCTTC; CDR3aa: CASSLLSGTNNEQFF
v_gene: TRBV14; abundance: NA; j_gene: TRBJ2-1; d_gene: TRBD2; CDR3nt: TGTGCCAGCAGTCCGATGGGGCTAGCGGGAGGCAATGAGCAGTTCTTC; CDR3aa: CASSPMGLAGGNEQFF
v_gene: TRBV10-3; abundance: NA; j_gene: TRBJ1-4; d_gene: TRBD1; CDR3nt: TGTGCCATCACCAGGGGGGGAAGTGTTACTAATGAAAAACTGTTTTTT; CDR3aa: CAITRGGSVTNEKLFF
v_gene: TRBV25-1; abundance: NA; j_gene: TRBJ2-1; d_gene: NA; CDR3nt: TGTGCCAGCACCCATCGAGGCCAGGTTATAGTCAATGAGCAGTTCTTC; CDR3aa: CASTHRGQVIVNEQFF
v_gene: TRBV6-5; abundance: NA; j_gene: TRBJ1-4; d_gene: TRBD1; CDR3nt: TGTGCCGTAGGGGACAGCCTTAATGAAAAACTGTTTTTT; CDR3aa: CAVGDSLNEKLFF
v_gene: TRBV5-4; abundance: once; j_gene: TRBJ2-2; d_gene: NA; CDR3nt: TGTGCCAGCAGCTTGGGTCCAACGAGGGCGGCCGGGGAGCTGTTTTTT; CDR3aa: CASSLGPTRAAGELFF
v_gene: TRBV7-9; abundance: NA; j_gene: TRBJ1-2; d_gene: NA; CDR3nt: TGTGCCAGCAGCTTATCGACCGGGACAACCTACTATGGCTACACCTTC; CDR3aa: CASSLSTGTTYYGYTF
v_gene: TRBV6-2/TRBV6-3; abundance: NA; j_gene: TRBJ1-1; d_gene: NA; CDR3nt: TGTGCCAGCAGTTATTGGGGGTCCGGGAACACTGAAGCTTTCTTT; CDR3aa: CASSYWGSGNTEAFF
v_gene: TRBV4-2; abundance: NA; j_gene: TRBJ1-3; d_gene: NA; CDR3nt: TGTGCCAGCAGCCAAGATATCGGGATCTCTGGAAACACCATATATTTT; CDR3aa: CASSQDIGISGNTIYF
v_gene: TRBV7-9; abundance: NA; j_gene: TRBJ2-4; d_gene: NA; CDR3nt: TGTGCCAGCAGCTTATATGAGGGGCTAGCCAAAAACATTCAGTACTTC; CDR3aa: CASSLYEGLAKNIQYF
v_gene: TRBV21-1; abundance: NA; j_gene: TRBJ2-1; d_gene: NA; CDR3nt: TGTGCCAGCAGCAAATGGACCTGGCGGGAGATCGAGAATGAGCAGTTCTTC; CDR3aa: CASSKWTWREIENEQFF
v_gene: TRBV5-1; abundance: NA; j_gene: TRBJ2-1; d_gene: TRBD2; CDR3nt: TGCGCCAGCAGCTTAGGAGTGGCATCCTTCGGGGGGGCTTTTGATGAGCAGTTCTTC; CDR3aa: CASSLGVASFGGAFDEQFF
v_gene: TRBV29-1; abundance: NA; j_gene: TRBJ2-3; d_gene: NA; CDR3nt: TGCAGCGTTGGGCTCCGGAAGGTAGAGTTCCCGAGAACGGGGCCCCGGTCCGGAGATACGCAGTATTTT; CDR3aa: CSVGLRKVEFPRTGPRSGDTQYF
v_gene: TRBV25-1; abundance: NA; j_gene: TRBJ2-5; d_gene: TRBD2; CDR3nt: TGTGCCAGCAGTGAAAGCCGACTAGCGGGAGAGGAGACCCAGTACTTC; CDR3aa: CASSESRLAGEETQYF
v_gene: TRBV7-2; abundance: NA; j_gene: TRBJ1-1; d_gene: NA; CDR3nt: TGTGCCAGCAGCTTCAGGGATTCCACTGAAGCTTTCTTT; CDR3aa: CASSFRDSTEAFF
v_gene: TRBV9; abundance: NA; j_gene: TRBJ2-1; d_gene: TRBD2; CDR3nt: TGTGCCAGCAGCCCCGAGGGACTAGGTGATGAGCAGTTCTTC; CDR3aa: CASSPEGLGDEQFF
v_gene: TRBV14; abundance: NA; j_gene: TRBJ1-5; d_gene: NA; CDR3nt: TGTGCCAGCAGCCCCCCCCTGTTGGAGGGGTGCAATCAGCCCCAGCATTTT; CDR3aa: CASSPPLLEGCNQPQHF